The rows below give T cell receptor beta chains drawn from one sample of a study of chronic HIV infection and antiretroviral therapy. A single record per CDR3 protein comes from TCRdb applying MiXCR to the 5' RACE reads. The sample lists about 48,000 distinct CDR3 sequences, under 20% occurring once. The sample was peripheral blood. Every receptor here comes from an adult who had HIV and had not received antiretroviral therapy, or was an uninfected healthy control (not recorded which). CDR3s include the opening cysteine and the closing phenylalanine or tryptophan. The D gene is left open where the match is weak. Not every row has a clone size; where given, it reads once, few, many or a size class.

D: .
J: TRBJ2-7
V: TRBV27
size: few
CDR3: CASSSGLFYEQYF
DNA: TGTGCCAGCAGTTCCGGTCTGTTCTACGAGCAGTACTTC

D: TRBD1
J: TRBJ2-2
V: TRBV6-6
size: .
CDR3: CASRWDSNTGELFF
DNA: TGTGCCAGCAGGTGGGACAGCAACACCGGGGAGCTGTTTTTT

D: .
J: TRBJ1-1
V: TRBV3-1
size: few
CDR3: CASSQGNVMNTEAFF
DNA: TGTGCCAGCAGCCAAGGTAACGTCATGAACACTGAAGCTTTCTTT

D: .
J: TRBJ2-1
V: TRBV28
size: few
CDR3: CASSPGDLTYNEQFF
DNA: TGTGCCAGCAGTCCGGGGGACCTCACCTACAATGAGCAGTTCTTC

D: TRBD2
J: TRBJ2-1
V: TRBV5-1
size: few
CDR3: CASSLTSGTNEQFF
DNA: TGCGCCAGCAGCTTGACTAGCGGCACGAATGAGCAGTTCTTC

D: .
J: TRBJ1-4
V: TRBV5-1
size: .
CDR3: CASSSPGINEKLFF
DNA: TGCGCCAGCAGCTCCCCGGGGATTAATGAAAAACTGTTTTTT

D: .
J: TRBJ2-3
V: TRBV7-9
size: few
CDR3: CASSSRGPDTQYF
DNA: TGTGCCAGCAGCTCTCGGGGCCCAGATACGCAGTATTTT

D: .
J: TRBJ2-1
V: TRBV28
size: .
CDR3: CASTPSGVPNEQFF
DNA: TGTGCCAGCACTCCCTCGGGAGTCCCTAATGAGCAGTTCTTC

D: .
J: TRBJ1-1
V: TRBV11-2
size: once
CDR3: CASSPRRGAFF
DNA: TGTGCCAGCAGCCCAAGGAGGGGCGCTTTCTTT

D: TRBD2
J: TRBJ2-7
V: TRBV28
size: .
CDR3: CASSPGTSFYEQYF
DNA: TGTGCCAGCAGCCCCGGGACTAGCTTCTACGAGCAGTACTTC